These T cell receptor beta chains were read from a single sample in a study of technical replicates of blood from a handful of donors. Profiling relied on immunoSEQ multiplex PCR, and the TCRdb table lists in-frame clones only, not all of them. The sample contains about 66,000 clones, roughly 92% of which appear only once. Sequencing was performed on T cells isolated from PBMCs. The receptors were gathered from a human donor in good health. Both conserved end residues are part of each CDR3. The D gene is left open where the match is weak. Part of the rows lack a size; the others show once, few, many or a class for expanded clones.

>TRBJ2-5|16|TRBV21-1|.|.
TGTGCCAGCAGCTGTCAACGTGGCAGGGGCGGGGAGACCCAGTACTTC
CASSCQRGRGGETQYF
>TRBJ1-4|14|TRBV30|.|.
TGTGCCTGGAGCATGGGGGGGCTCGGGGAAAAACTGTTTTTT
CAWSMGGLGEKLFF
>TRBJ2-7|13|TRBV5-4|.|.
TGTGCCAGCAGTCACGACAGAACCTACGAGCAGTACTTC
CASSHDRTYEQYF
>TRBJ2-7|12|TRBV5-4|.|.
TGTGCCAGCAGCTTGGGACTCTACGAGCAGTACTTC
CASSLGLYEQYF
>TRBJ1-5|15|TRBV6-1|TRBD1|.
TGTGCCAGCAGTGGCCGACAGGGCTCTTGGGAGCCCCAGCATTTT
CASSGRQGSWEPQHF
>TRBJ2-7|14|TRBV19|.|.
TGTGCCAGTAGTATGCGGGCTAGTCTGGACGAGCAGTACTTC
CASSMRASLDEQYF
>TRBJ2-7|16|TRBV6-1|.|.
TGTGCCAGCAGTGAATTGGCGACACCTCCCGTCTACGAGCAGTACTTC
CASSELATPPVYEQYF
>TRBJ2-5|18|TRBV15|TRBD2|once
TGTGCCACCAGCAGAGAAAGAGCGGGAGGGCCAGAGGTGGAGACCCAGTACTTC
CATSRERAGGPEVETQYF
>TRBJ2-2|16|TRBV19|TRBD2|.
TGTGCCAGTAGTATGGAACTAGCGGGAAACACCGGGGAGCTGTTTTTT
CASSMELAGNTGELFF
>TRBJ2-2|16|TRBV2|TRBD2|.
TGTGCCAGCAGTGGACGACTAGCGGGGTACACCGGGGAGCTGTTTTTT
CASSGRLAGYTGELFF
>TRBJ1-1|15|TRBV6-5|.|.
TGTGCCAGCAGTTACTCGAGGCGGATGAACACTGAAGCTTTCTTT
CASSYSRRMNTEAFF
>TRBJ2-5|14|TRBV30|TRBD1|.
TGTGCCTGGAGTTCTGACAGGGCCCAAGAGACCCAGTACTTC
CAWSSDRAQETQYF
>TRBJ2-5|15|TRBV28|.|.
TGTGCCAGCAGTTTCGACAGGGAGGATCAAGAGACCCAGTACTTC
CASSFDREDQETQYF
>TRBJ1-2|13|TRBV5-6|.|.
TGTGCCAGCAGCTTGGGGGCCGACTATGGCTACACCTTC
CASSLGADYGYTF
>TRBJ1-1|12|TRBV7-6|.|.
TGTGCCAGCAGCTCCGGACACTTTGAAGCTTTCTTT
CASSSGHFEAFF
>TRBJ2-7|13|TRBV5-4|.|.
TGTGCCAGCAGCGTGGATGGACTTGACGAGCAGTACTTC
CASSVDGLDEQYF
>TRBJ2-7|16|TRBV14|TRBD1|.
TGTGCCAGCAGCCAAGGCCTTCGGGACAGGGCCTCCGAGCAGTACTTC
CASSQGLRDRASEQYF
>TRBJ1-1|13|TRBV25-1|.|once
TGTGCCAGCAGTGTAGGGGTGGGCACTGAAGCTTTCTTT
CASSVGVGTEAFF
>TRBJ2-1|17|TRBV7-3|TRBD1|.
TGTGCCAGCAGCTTAATCCGGGACAGGGGGTCCTACAATGAGCAGTTCTTC
CASSLIRDRGSYNEQFF
>TRBJ1-1|15|TRBV19|.|few
TGTGCCAGTAGTACTGTTTCCCAGGGTTTTACTGAAGCTTTCTTT
CASSTVSQGFTEAFF
>TRBJ2-3|15|TRBV5-1|TRBD2|.
TGCGCCAGCAGCTTGACTAGCGGGAGCACAGATACGCAGTATTTT
CASSLTSGSTDTQYF
>TRBJ2-1|16|TRBV19|TRBD2|.
TGTGCCAGTAGTATAGAACCGGGAGGGCCATCCAATGAGCAGTTCTTC
CASSIEPGGPSNEQFF
>TRBJ1-2|14|TRBV6-1|.|.
TGTGCCAGCACCCAGGGTGATTCAAACTATGGCTACACCTTC
CASTQGDSNYGYTF
>TRBJ1-1|14|TRBV2|TRBD1|.
TGTGCCAGCAGTTTGGGACAGGCGAACACTGAAGCTTTCTTT
CASSLGQANTEAFF
>TRBJ2-7|16|TRBV5-1|TRBD2|.
TGCGCCAGCAGCACAGGACTAGCGGAGACGGGGGACGAGCAGTACTTC
CASSTGLAETGDEQYF
>TRBJ1-4|13|TRBV28|.|.
TGTGCCAGCAGTCGGGCAACTAATGAAAAACTGTTTTTT
CASSRATNEKLFF
>TRBJ1-5|14|TRBV19|.|.
TGTGCCAGTAGTGGCGGGGGGACCAATCAGCCCCAGCATTTT
CASSGGGTNQPQHF
>TRBJ2-1|14|TRBV2|TRBD2|.
TGTGCCAGCAGTCATAGCGGGGGTGCGAATGAGCAGTTCTTC
CASSHSGGANEQFF
>TRBJ2-5|15|TRBV28|TRBD1|.
TGTGCCAGCAGTTCCCGGGACAGGGGTCCTGAGACCCAGTACTTC
CASSSRDRGPETQYF
>TRBJ1-2|14|TRBV12-5|TRBD1|.
TGTGCTAGTGGCAGGGACAGTCCTGGCTATGGCTACACCTTC
CASGRDSPGYGYTF
>TRBJ1-1|16|TRBV19|TRBD1|.
TGTGCCAGTAGCCATCGACAGGGAGCCATGAACACTGAAGCTTTCTTT
CASSHRQGAMNTEAFF
>TRBJ2-1|15|TRBV30|.|.
TGTGCCTGGAGTAAAGGCAGGGGCTTCAACAATGAGCAGTTCTTC
CAWSKGRGFNNEQFF
>TRBJ2-3|15|TRBV4-1|.|once
TGCGCCAGCAGCCAAACTGTGACTAGCACAGATACGCAGTATTTT
CASSQTVTSTDTQYF
>TRBJ1-1|13|TRBV27|.|.
TGTGCCAGCAGTATACATAAGAACACTGAAGCTTTCTTT
CASSIHKNTEAFF
>TRBJ2-3|13|TRBV11-1|.|.
TGTGCCAGCAGCTTCGTGGGAGAAGATACGCAGTATTTT
CASSFVGEDTQYF
>TRBJ1-3|13|TRBV7-6|.|.
TGTGCCAGCAGCTTAGCGAGCCGAAACACCATATATTTT
CASSLASRNTIYF
>TRBJ1-5|14|TRBV6-5|.|.
TGTGCCAGCAGTTACACACAGGGATCTCAGCCCCAGCATTTT
CASSYTQGSQPQHF
>TRBJ1-2|13|TRBV19|TRBD1|.
TGTGCCAGTCACAGGGGGCAAGGATATGGCTACACCTTC
CASHRGQGYGYTF
>TRBJ2-1|12|TRBV27|TRBD2|once
TGTGCCAGCGTCGTAGCGGGAGGTGAGCAGTTCTTC
CASVVAGGEQFF
>TRBJ1-1|13|TRBV27|.|.
TGTGCCAGCAGTGTTGGCCGGAACACTGAAGCTTTCTTT
CASSVGRNTEAFF
>TRBJ1-2|12|TRBV28|.|.
TGTGCCAGCCATCCACAGGGCTATGGCTACACCTTC
CASHPQGYGYTF
>TRBJ2-3|14|TRBV7-8|.|.
TGTGCCAGCAGCTTAGCGGGAGCGGCAGATACGCAGTATTTT
CASSLAGAADTQYF
>TRBJ2-7|18|TRBV19|.|.
TGTGCCAGTAGCACACAAGGAGGGCCATCGGTTTCCCGTTACGAGCAGTACTTC
CASSTQGGPSVSRYEQYF
>TRBJ1-2|15|TRBV5-4|.|once
TGTGCCAGCAGCTCACAGGGAAGAGCTAACTATGGCTACACCTTC
CASSSQGRANYGYTF
>TRBJ2-1|15|TRBV5-1|.|once
TGCGCCAGCAGCTCAACCGGGACAACCCGCAATGAGCAGTTCTTC
CASSSTGTTRNEQFF
>TRBJ2-7|16|TRBV7-3|TRBD1|.
TGTGCCAGCAGACTTACATTGGGACAGGGGGCGGACGAGCAGTACTTC
CASRLTLGQGADEQYF
>TRBJ1-4|15|TRBV5-8|.|.
TGTGCCAGCAGCTTGGAATTAGCAACTAATGAAAAACTGTTTTTT
CASSLELATNEKLFF
>TRBJ2-3|14|TRBV6-5|TRBD2|once
TGTGCCAGCAGTTACTCCGGGGGGGAAGATACGCAGTATTTT
CASSYSGGEDTQYF
>TRBJ2-2|15|TRBV7-3|TRBD2|.
TGTGCCAGCAGCACCGGACTAGCGGGGACCGGGGAGCTGTTTTTT
CASSTGLAGTGELFF